The rows below give T cell receptor beta chains drawn from one sample of a study of identical twins. TCRdb fed the 5' RACE reads into MiXCR, producing one record per CDR3 protein. Among 1,800,000 or so distinct CDR3 sequences, under 35% were seen once, and the ten largest hold about 0.27%. The source material was cord blood. Receptors originate from a newborn girl in good health. Each CDR3 is given with its conserved first and last residue. Each record gives: J gene, clone size, V gene, D gene, CDR3 DNA, CDR3 protein. D genes are given only for firm matches. The size entry is marked missing in some rows and otherwise reads once, few, many or a size class.

j_call: TRBJ2-7; clone_size: few; v_call: TRBV18; d_call: TRBD2; cdr3_nt: TGTGCCAGCTCACCGGTGTTGGCTAGCGGGCCATACGAGCAGTACTTC; cdr3_aa: CASSPVLASGPYEQYF
j_call: TRBJ2-7; clone_size: NA; v_call: TRBV20-1; d_call: TRBD1; cdr3_nt: TGCAGTGCCCACCGGGACAGTGGGTACGAGCAGTACTTC; cdr3_aa: CSAHRDSGYEQYF
j_call: TRBJ2-1; clone_size: NA; v_call: TRBV4-2; d_call: NA; cdr3_nt: TGTGCCAGCAGCCAAGATCTGGTTTCGGCCCCTAAAGTACATTCCAATGAGCAGTTCTTC; cdr3_aa: CASSQDLVSAPKVHSNEQFF
j_call: TRBJ1-5; clone_size: few; v_call: TRBV20-1; d_call: TRBD1; cdr3_nt: TGCAGTGCTAGAGACAGGGGGCTTATCGATAGCAATCAGCCCCAGCATTTT; cdr3_aa: CSARDRGLIDSNQPQHF
j_call: TRBJ1-1; clone_size: NA; v_call: TRBV29-1; d_call: TRBD1; cdr3_nt: TGCAGCGTTGAACCTAGGACAGGGGGGAACACTGAAGCTTTCTTT; cdr3_aa: CSVEPRTGGNTEAFF
j_call: TRBJ1-2; clone_size: NA; v_call: TRBV24-1; d_call: TRBD1; cdr3_nt: TGTGCCACCAGTGATTTAGGGGGCGCTAACTATGGCTACACCTTC; cdr3_aa: CATSDLGGANYGYTF
j_call: TRBJ2-2; clone_size: NA; v_call: TRBV2; d_call: TRBD2; cdr3_nt: TGTGCCAGCAGGACTAGCGGGGGGGCCGGGGAGCTGTTTTTT; cdr3_aa: CASRTSGGAGELFF
j_call: TRBJ2-1; clone_size: few; v_call: TRBV2; d_call: NA; cdr3_nt: TGTGCCAGCAGTGGCCCGATAGGGGACAATGAGCAGTTCTTC; cdr3_aa: CASSGPIGDNEQFF
j_call: TRBJ2-4; clone_size: NA; v_call: TRBV3-1; d_call: TRBD2; cdr3_nt: TGTGCCAGCAGCCAAGGCCCTAGCGGGAGAAGTCCCAAAAACATTCAGTACTTC; cdr3_aa: CASSQGPSGRSPKNIQYF
j_call: TRBJ1-2; clone_size: NA; v_call: TRBV28; d_call: NA; cdr3_nt: TGTGCCAGCATGCAGGGAGAGGGGTATGGCTACACCTTC; cdr3_aa: CASMQGEGYGYTF
j_call: TRBJ2-7; clone_size: few; v_call: TRBV29-1; d_call: NA; cdr3_nt: TGCAGCGTTGGTCGGGGTAGCAAGGTCCACGAGCAGTACTTC; cdr3_aa: CSVGRGSKVHEQYF
j_call: TRBJ1-1; clone_size: NA; v_call: TRBV28; d_call: NA; cdr3_nt: TGTGCCAGCAGTTTGGCCGCTGAGGTGCACACTGAAGCTTTCTTT; cdr3_aa: CASSLAAEVHTEAFF
j_call: TRBJ1-2; clone_size: NA; v_call: TRBV2; d_call: NA; cdr3_nt: TGTGCCAGCAGCCCCGACAGTTTTTCTAACTATGGCTACACCTTC; cdr3_aa: CASSPDSFSNYGYTF
j_call: TRBJ2-3; clone_size: once; v_call: TRBV5-1; d_call: TRBD2; cdr3_nt: TGCACCAGCAGCATCCTACTAGCGGGCCCCACAGATACGCAGTATTTT; cdr3_aa: CTSSILLAGPTDTQYF
j_call: TRBJ2-7; clone_size: few; v_call: TRBV20-1; d_call: NA; cdr3_nt: TGCAGTGCTAGTATCTGGGCGGATTCCTACGAGCAGTACTTC; cdr3_aa: CSASIWADSYEQYF
j_call: TRBJ2-1; clone_size: NA; v_call: TRBV25-1; d_call: TRBD1; cdr3_nt: TGTGCCAGCAGTGGGGGGACAGCCCATTACAATGAGCAGTTCTTC; cdr3_aa: CASSGGTAHYNEQFF
j_call: TRBJ1-1; clone_size: NA; v_call: TRBV6-2/TRBV6-3; d_call: NA; cdr3_nt: TGTGCCAGCAGTTACTCGCGAACGACGGTGAACACTGAAGCTTTCTTT; cdr3_aa: CASSYSRTTVNTEAFF
j_call: TRBJ2-7; clone_size: once; v_call: TRBV28; d_call: TRBD1; cdr3_nt: TGTGCCAGCAGGTCGGGACAGGGGGTGCACGAGCAGTACTTC; cdr3_aa: CASRSGQGVHEQYF
j_call: TRBJ2-7; clone_size: NA; v_call: TRBV28; d_call: NA; cdr3_nt: TGTGCCAGCAGGAGGGAGGAGCAGTACTTC; cdr3_aa: CASRREEQYF
j_call: TRBJ2-7; clone_size: few; v_call: TRBV25-1; d_call: TRBD2; cdr3_nt: TGTGCCAGCAGTGAGGGGTCCAGCGGGAGTCTCTACGAGCAGTACTTC; cdr3_aa: CASSEGSSGSLYEQYF
j_call: TRBJ1-2; clone_size: NA; v_call: TRBV28; d_call: NA; cdr3_nt: TGTGCCAGCACCCCCCGGACTGCCTATGGCTACACCTTC; cdr3_aa: CASTPRTAYGYTF
j_call: TRBJ2-7; clone_size: few; v_call: TRBV7-2; d_call: NA; cdr3_nt: TGTGCCAGCAGTTTCGGACGAAACGAGCAGTACTTC; cdr3_aa: CASSFGRNEQYF
j_call: TRBJ2-1; clone_size: many; v_call: TRBV5-1; d_call: NA; cdr3_nt: TGCGCCAGCAGCTTGGCAAGGACGGAGCAGTTCTTC; cdr3_aa: CASSLARTEQFF
j_call: TRBJ1-1; clone_size: NA; v_call: TRBV10-3; d_call: NA; cdr3_nt: TGTGCCATCACACCCCATCAATGGGGTCAACACACTGAAGCTTTCTTT; cdr3_aa: CAITPHQWGQHTEAFF
j_call: TRBJ2-3; clone_size: few; v_call: TRBV7-9; d_call: TRBD1; cdr3_nt: TGTGCCAGCAGCTCACAGGGGATGCCCACGGATACGCAGTATTTT; cdr3_aa: CASSSQGMPTDTQYF
j_call: TRBJ2-3; clone_size: NA; v_call: TRBV6-2/TRBV6-3; d_call: TRBD1; cdr3_nt: TGTGCCAGCAGTTACCGGGACAGGCTCACAGATACGCAGTATTTT; cdr3_aa: CASSYRDRLTDTQYF
j_call: TRBJ2-1; clone_size: few; v_call: TRBV20-1; d_call: NA; cdr3_nt: TGCAGTGCCTATACCGGGGTTAGCTCCTACAATGAGCAGTTCTTC; cdr3_aa: CSAYTGVSSYNEQFF
j_call: TRBJ2-2; clone_size: NA; v_call: TRBV10-3; d_call: NA; cdr3_nt: TGTGCCATCAGTGAGTCACAGAGCACCGGGGAGCTGTTTTTT; cdr3_aa: CAISESQSTGELFF
j_call: TRBJ2-4; clone_size: few; v_call: TRBV27; d_call: NA; cdr3_nt: TGTGCCAGCAGTTTTGGAGCAGTAGCCAAAAACATTCAGTACTTC; cdr3_aa: CASSFGAVAKNIQYF
j_call: TRBJ1-1; clone_size: NA; v_call: TRBV10-3; d_call: TRBD1; cdr3_nt: TGTGCCATCAGTGAAGGACAGGGGGAAAGGTTGAACACTGAAGCTTTCTTT; cdr3_aa: CAISEGQGERLNTEAFF
j_call: TRBJ2-7; clone_size: many; v_call: TRBV7-2; d_call: TRBD1; cdr3_nt: TGCGCCAGCAGCCGGGACAGGTCCTACGAGCAGTACTTC; cdr3_aa: CASSRDRSYEQYF
j_call: TRBJ2-1; clone_size: few; v_call: TRBV19; d_call: NA; cdr3_nt: TGTGCCAGTAGTTCGAAAGGATTACTCAGCGGTGAGCAGTTCTTC; cdr3_aa: CASSSKGLLSGEQFF
j_call: TRBJ1-2; clone_size: NA; v_call: TRBV5-1; d_call: TRBD1; cdr3_nt: TGCGCCAGCAGCTTACACAGGGGCTATGGCTACACCTTC; cdr3_aa: CASSLHRGYGYTF
j_call: TRBJ1-2; clone_size: many; v_call: TRBV7-8; d_call: NA; cdr3_nt: TGTGCCAGCAGCCCCCGGTCCTACTATGGCTACACCTTC; cdr3_aa: CASSPRSYYGYTF
j_call: TRBJ1-1; clone_size: NA; v_call: TRBV6-1; d_call: NA; cdr3_nt: TGTGCCAGCAGAACCAAGCCGAACACTGAAGCTTTCTTT; cdr3_aa: CASRTKPNTEAFF
j_call: TRBJ2-2; clone_size: NA; v_call: TRBV28; d_call: NA; cdr3_nt: TGTGCCAGCAGCTCGATACCACGGAACACCGGGGAGCTGTTTTTT; cdr3_aa: CASSSIPRNTGELFF
j_call: TRBJ2-7; clone_size: few; v_call: TRBV11-1; d_call: TRBD2; cdr3_nt: TGTGCCAGCAGTCACCCTACTAGCGGGGGGACCTACGAGCAGTACTTC; cdr3_aa: CASSHPTSGGTYEQYF
j_call: TRBJ2-2; clone_size: NA; v_call: TRBV3-1; d_call: NA; cdr3_nt: TGTGCCAGCAGCCAAGTCTCTGGGACCACCGGGGAGCTGTTTTTT; cdr3_aa: CASSQVSGTTGELFF
j_call: TRBJ1-5; clone_size: NA; v_call: TRBV20-1; d_call: TRBD1; cdr3_nt: TGCAGTGCCCGACCGACAGGGGGCAGGAATCAGCCCCAGCATTTT; cdr3_aa: CSARPTGGRNQPQHF
j_call: TRBJ2-1; clone_size: NA; v_call: TRBV27; d_call: TRBD2; cdr3_nt: TGTGCCAGCAGTTTTCTGTATACGGGGAGGGTGTACAATGAGCAGTTCTTC; cdr3_aa: CASSFLYTGRVYNEQFF
j_call: TRBJ1-2; clone_size: NA; v_call: TRBV28; d_call: NA; cdr3_nt: TGTGCCAGCAGCCCGCTGGGGGGGAAAGTTGGCTACACCTTC; cdr3_aa: CASSPLGGKVGYTF
j_call: TRBJ1-2; clone_size: once; v_call: TRBV10-3; d_call: NA; cdr3_nt: TGTGCCATCAGTGATTCAGAGCTCTATAGCTACACCTTC; cdr3_aa: CAISDSELYSYTF
j_call: TRBJ2-3; clone_size: NA; v_call: TRBV12-3/TRBV12-4; d_call: TRBD2; cdr3_nt: TGTGCCAGCAGTTTGAGGCGGGGGGGCAGCACAGATACGCAGTATTTT; cdr3_aa: CASSLRRGGSTDTQYF
j_call: TRBJ1-1; clone_size: few; v_call: TRBV19; d_call: NA; cdr3_nt: TGTGCCAGTAATCGGGGCTACACTGAAGCTTTCTTT; cdr3_aa: CASNRGYTEAFF
j_call: TRBJ2-1; clone_size: NA; v_call: TRBV4-2; d_call: NA; cdr3_nt: TGTGCCAGCAGCCAAGAGGGTTGGGGGACTTCGAACAATGAGCAGTTCTTC; cdr3_aa: CASSQEGWGTSNNEQFF
j_call: TRBJ2-3; clone_size: NA; v_call: TRBV27; d_call: TRBD2; cdr3_nt: TGTGCCAGCAGTTTTGAGCTAGCGGGGACAGATACGCAGTATTTT; cdr3_aa: CASSFELAGTDTQYF
j_call: TRBJ1-2; clone_size: NA; v_call: TRBV7-2; d_call: TRBD1; cdr3_nt: TGTGCCAGCAGCCCAAATTACAGGGGGCGCGGTGGCTACACCTTC; cdr3_aa: CASSPNYRGRGGYTF
j_call: TRBJ2-1; clone_size: NA; v_call: TRBV3-1; d_call: TRBD2; cdr3_nt: TGTGCCAGCAGCCGACCAGCGGGGAGCTACAATGAGCAGTTCTTC; cdr3_aa: CASSRPAGSYNEQFF
j_call: TRBJ2-7; clone_size: few; v_call: TRBV29-1; d_call: NA; cdr3_nt: TGCAGCGTGGCGACAGCATGGGGCAGCTACGAGCAGTACTTC; cdr3_aa: CSVATAWGSYEQYF
j_call: TRBJ2-1; clone_size: few; v_call: TRBV7-2; d_call: NA; cdr3_nt: TGTGCCAGCAGCCCACCCCCGTTAAGTCGGAATGAGCAGTTCTTC; cdr3_aa: CASSPPPLSRNEQFF
j_call: TRBJ1-4; clone_size: few; v_call: TRBV12-3/TRBV12-4; d_call: TRBD1; cdr3_nt: TGTGCCAGCAGTTTAGCTAACAGGGGGGAAAAACTGTTTTTT; cdr3_aa: CASSLANRGEKLFF
j_call: TRBJ1-4; clone_size: few; v_call: TRBV4-1; d_call: TRBD1; cdr3_nt: TGCGCCAGCAGCCAAGATCGGGACAGGTCACTGACAACTAATGAAAAACTGTTTTTT; cdr3_aa: CASSQDRDRSLTTNEKLFF
j_call: TRBJ2-1; clone_size: few; v_call: TRBV7-2; d_call: TRBD2; cdr3_nt: TGTGCCAGCAGCTTAGGGTTTAGTCGGCTAGCGGGAAATGAGCAGTTCTTC; cdr3_aa: CASSLGFSRLAGNEQFF
j_call: TRBJ2-1; clone_size: few; v_call: TRBV24-1; d_call: NA; cdr3_nt: TGTGCCACCACACAGGGAGATGGAGGTGAGCAGTTCTTC; cdr3_aa: CATTQGDGGEQFF
j_call: TRBJ1-1; clone_size: NA; v_call: TRBV3-1; d_call: NA; cdr3_nt: TGTGCCAGCAGCCAAGCGGATTCAAAACGCACTGAAGCTTTCTTT; cdr3_aa: CASSQADSKRTEAFF